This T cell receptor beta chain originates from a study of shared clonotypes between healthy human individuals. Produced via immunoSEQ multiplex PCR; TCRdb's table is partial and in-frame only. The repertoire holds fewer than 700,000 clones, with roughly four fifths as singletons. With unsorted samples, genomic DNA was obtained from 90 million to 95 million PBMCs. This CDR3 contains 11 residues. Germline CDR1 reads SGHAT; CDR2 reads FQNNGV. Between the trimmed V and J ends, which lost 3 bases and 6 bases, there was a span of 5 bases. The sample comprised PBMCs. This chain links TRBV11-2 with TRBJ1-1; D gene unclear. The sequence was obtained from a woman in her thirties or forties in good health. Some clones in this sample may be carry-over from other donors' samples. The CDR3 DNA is TGTGCCAGCAGCTTCCTATCTGAAGCTTTCTTT. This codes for CASSFLSEAFF.